This TCR beta chain was retrieved from a study of T-cell reconstitution after alpha-beta-depleted transplantation in children (dated by TCRdb to the mid-2010s). General notes on the study: T-cell immune reconstitution after TCRalphabeta/CD19-depleted allogeneic hematopoietic cell transplantation in children was quantitatively tracked in the study by means of TCR repertoire profiling.

Its CDR3 holds 11 amino acids, cysteine through phenylalanine. Only CDR3 DNA remains: 33 bases, in frame from the first base. According to the germline V gene, CDR1 reads SQVTM and CDR2 reads ANQGSEA. A distance of 8 bases separates the germline ends of V and J, which lose 4 bases and 5 bases respectively. Libraries were prepared through PCR. Sequencer: Illumina HiSeq 2500. TCR libraries were prepared with molecular barcoding, using unique molecular identifiers to normalize TCRbeta repertoire quantification. The raw public reads went through TCRdb reprocessing: fastp at Q25, MiXCR clone calling, in-frame beta chains kept. One record per CDR3 amino acid sequence lists the most common genes and DNA. This sample is represented by about 210,000 distinct CDR3 sequences; approximately 17% of them were singletons. The biggest ten clones account for 43% of the sample. The treatment or condition label corresponds to: allogeneic hematopoietic cell transplantation with graft depleted of TCRalphabeta T cells and CD19 B cells. The transplant recipients were children given TCRalphabeta/CD19-depleted allogeneic hematopoietic cell grafts.

Broad study findings and their caveats: Hyperexpanded clone frequencies declined over subsequent months; after one year, T-cell counts and TCRbeta diversity were mostly attributed to newly produced T cells. In some patients, the high TCRbeta diversity seen at day 60 was put down to recipient T cells and intrathymic progenitors that had survived conditioning. The apparently early recovery of alphabetaT-cell counts about two months after transplant reportedly depended on only several hundred rapidly expanded clones that came from non-depleted graft cells.

This clonotype was seen a few times. This receptor's antigen is unknown. Base qualities were left out, and no much larger clone turns up one base away. The chain is made from TRBV29-1 and TRBJ2-5; the D gene remains uncertain. The TCR comes from a male patient aged 2-10 years who had a stem cell transplant for acute lymphoblastic leukemia, so the T cells may come from the graft donor. The input for sequencing was PBMCs, mostly from graft donor cells, taken 360 days after TCRalphabeta/CD19-depleted stem cell transplant. The nucleotide sequence is TGCAGCGTTGCGCTTAGCGAGACCCAGTACTTC. Its product reads: CSVALSETQYF.